These 9 T cell receptor beta chains share one sample of origin, sequenced in a study of technical replicates of blood from a handful of donors. Using immunoSEQ multiplex PCR, the repertoire was profiled, and TCRdb retains in-frame clones only, with some absent. The table includes 75,000 to 85,000 clones, approximately 96% detected once. The sequenced sample consisted of T cells isolated from PBMCs. Receptor source: a human donor in good health.

The chain combines TRBV30 with TRBJ1-4; a possible D gene is TRBD1 (5 bases). CDR3 length: 15 residues. The V end lost 0 bases, the J end lost 3 bases, and 11 bases lay between the germline ends. From germline, CDR1 is GTSNPN and CDR2 SVGIG (reference sequence). The CDR3 spells CAWSVDGAANEKLFF. The CDR3 DNA is TGTGCCTGGAGTGTAGATGGGGCAGCTAATGAAAAACTGTTTTTT.

The V and J genes are TRBV4-3 and TRBJ2-4; a possible D gene is TRBD1 (5 bases). Germline V CDR1 and CDR2: LGHNA, YSLEER. This CDR3 has 14 residues. Trimming took 1 base from V and 2 from J, leaving 6 bases between them. The CDR3 nucleotides are TGCGCCAGCAGCCAAGCAGGGACCAAAAACATTCAGTACTTC. This gives the protein CASSQAGTKNIQYF.

The rearrangement uses TRBV7-3 and TRBJ2-1, with TRBD2 identical over 7 bases. The V and J ends lost 4 bases and 1 base, in that order; junction bases with no gene match: 10. Germline assignment: CDR1 SGHTA and CDR2 FQGTGA. The CDR3 covers 17 residues. DNA for the CDR3: TGTGCCAGCAGCTCCTATGGGGGGGAGGAGTCCTACAATGAGCAGTTCTTC. It is translated as CASSSYGGEESYNEQFF.

V usage is TRBV30 and J usage is TRBJ2-7; possibly TRBD2 for D (5 bases). Germline V gene data show CDR1 as GTSNPN and CDR2 as SVGIG (reference sequence). V lost 2 bases, J lost 0 bases, and 11 bases lay in between. This CDR3 contains 14 residues. CDR3 DNA: TGTGCCTGGAGTCCAGGACTCCTCTCCTACGAGCAGTACTTC. It codes for CAWSPGLLSYEQYF.

The chain links TRBV7-6 to TRBJ2-5, with D possibly being TRBD2 (6 bases). CDR1 SGHVS and CDR2 FNYEAQ come from the germline V gene. V was clipped by 3 bases and J by 5 bases, with 10 bases between them. This CDR3 is 13 amino acids long. The CDR3 DNA follows: TGTGCCAGCAGCTTCCTGGGGGGTGAGACCCAGTACTTC. Amino acids: CASSFLGGETQYF.

The rearrangement links TRBV5-1 to TRBJ2-3; 9 bases line up with TRBD2. The germline V gene encodes CDR1 SGHRS and CDR2 YFSETQ. This CDR3 contains 15 residues. The V segment lost 7 bases and the J segment 4 bases; nucleotides outside the gene matches: 10. CDR3 sequence reads: CASSYSGSDSDTQYF. CDR3 nucleotide sequence: TGCGCCAGCTCCTATAGCGGGAGTGACTCAGATACGCAGTATTTT.

The chain has TRBV30 and TRBJ1-2; D is perhaps TRBD1 (5 bases). CDR1 GTSNPN and CDR2 SVGIG come from the germline V gene (reference sequence). The CDR3 covers 12 residues. V lost 2 bases and J lost 6, with 10 bases in between. The DNA of the CDR3 is TGTGCCTGGAGTTTTGGGGCTCATGGCTACACCTTC. Translated, it gives CAWSFGAHGYTF.

The chain couples TRBV2 to TRBJ2-4, with 7 bases aligning to TRBD1. The CDR3 length is 13 residues. V shed 4 bases, J shed 9 bases, and the junction held 6 bases outside the gene matches. Germline CDR1 is SNHLY and CDR2 is FYNNEI. This chain's CDR3 is CASSGDSGGIQYF. CDR3 nucleotide sequence: TGTGCCAGCAGTGGGGACAGTGGAGGCATTCAGTACTTC.

The chain recombines TRBV9 with TRBJ1-1; the D is unclear. Germline lookup yields CDR1 SGDLS and CDR2 YYNGEE. Trimming removed 3 bases at V and 0 bases at J, with 6 bases between. The CDR3 contains 13 residues. The CDR3 region has the DNA TGTGCCAGCAGCGGAGGCGTGAACACTGAAGCTTTCTTT. Protein: CASSGGVNTEAFF.